Shown below are 10 T cell receptor beta chains from a single sample sequenced in a study of shared clonotypes between healthy human individuals. Libraries were prepared by immunoSEQ multiplex PCR; TCRdb keeps only in-frame clonotypes and omits some of them. The data contain 170,000 or so clones, around 63% of them seen just once; the ten biggest clones take up 8.5% to 12%. Sequencing input: memory CD4+ T cells sorted from blood. The subset is: CD45RA-negative fraction. The receptors originated from a young man in good health.

CDR3 amino acids: CASSLALAGVRTDTQYF. The CDR3 coding sequence is TGTGCCAGCAGCTTGGCTTTAGCGGGAGTCAGGACAGATACGCAGTATTTT. This chain connects TRBV5-6 to TRBJ2-3; 9 nucleotides agree with TRBD2. Germline V gene data show CDR1 as SGHDT and CDR2 as YYEEEE. J lost 3 bases, V lost 0 bases, and 8 bases had no gene match. The CDR3 sequence is 17 residues long.

This rearrangement joins TRBV28 to TRBJ2-7, with 12 bases fitting TRBD2. The CDR3 extends over 14 amino acids. V lost 6 bases, J lost 4 bases, and 4 bases stayed unmatched. Germline CDR1 reads MDHEN; CDR2 reads SYDVKM. The chain's CDR3 is CASSPGLAGYEQYF. The CDR3 nucleotides are TGTGCCAGCAGCCCGGGACTAGCGGGTTACGAGCAGTACTTC. Supplemented by reference TRBV28 and TRBJ2-7, the full variable domain reads DVKVTQSSRYLVKRTGEKVFLECVQDMDHENMFWYRQDPGLGLRLIYFSYDVKMKEKGDIPEGYSVSREKKERFSLILESASTNQTSMYLCASSPGLAGYEQYFGPGTRLTVT.

This clone came up a few times. The chain joins TRBV10-1 to TRBJ1-2; D remains ambiguous. The CDR3 sequence is 13 residues long. The V and J ends lost 4 bases and 3 bases respectively, with 9 bases between them. Germline-derived CDR1 and CDR2 are WNHNN and SYGVQD (reference sequence). Written as DNA, the CDR3 is TGCGCCAGCAGTGCCGAACCCTACTATGGCTACACCTTC. This codes for CASSAEPYYGYTF.

The chain has TRBV27 and TRBJ1-2; 12 bases are shared with TRBD1. The CDR3 is 14 residues long. V lost 3 bases to trimming and J lost 8 bases; unmatched junction nucleotides: 4. CDR1 is MNHEY, CDR2 SMNVEV, per germline (reference sequence). For the CDR3, the DNA is TGTGCCAGCAGTTTTGCCGGGACAGGGGGCGGCTACACCTTC. Protein product: CASSFAGTGGGYTF.

The chain combines TRBV6-5 with TRBJ2-7; 7 bases match TRBD1. The trim removed 2 bases at V and 2 bases at J, leaving 0 bases unmatched. This CDR3 has 13 amino acids. Germline V lookup: CDR1 MNHEY, CDR2 SVGAGI. Here the CDR3 reads CASSYDRAYEQYF. The CDR3 DNA reads as TGTGCCAGCAGTTACGACAGGGCCTACGAGCAGTACTTC.

The chain is built from TRBV6-1 and TRBJ2-1; 9 bases map to TRBD2. Trimming at V came to 8 bases and at J to 6 bases, leaving 11 bases not matched to a gene. The CDR3 extends over 15 amino acids. Germline assignment: CDR1 MNHNS and CDR2 SASEGT. The CDR3 loop is CASVPLAGALNEQFF. Here the CDR3 DNA reads TGTGCCAGCGTACCTTTAGCGGGAGCCCTCAATGAGCAGTTCTTC.

This clone was seen a few times. The CDR3 sequence: CSEAFGNEQFF. CDR3 bases: TGCAGTGAGGCATTCGGGAATGAGCAGTTCTTC. The chain carries TRBV20-1 and TRBJ2-1; D not certain. The CDR3 runs 11 residues. Germline-derived CDR1 and CDR2 are DFQATT and SNEGSKA (reference sequence). Trimming left V 7 bases short and J 7 bases short, with 11 bases between.

The chain joins TRBV7-2 to TRBJ2-1, with D possibly TRBD1 on 6 matching bases. Trimming pared 5 bases from V and 4 bases from J, leaving 12 bases between. The CDR3 length is 14 residues. Germline V lookup: CDR1 SGHTA, CDR2 FQGNSA. The DNA of the CDR3 is TGTGCCAGCAGCCAGGGGTGGGGATACAATGAGCAGTTCTTC. This sequence encodes CASSQGWGYNEQFF.

This clone occurred a few times. The same CDR3 is also encoded by other DNA sequences in this sample. The chain joins TRBV9 to TRBJ2-2; no clear D. This CDR3 region has 13 residues. Germline values: CDR1 SGDLS, CDR2 YYNGEE. V was shortened by 4 bases and J by 5 bases, with 9 bases between the two germline ends. The CDR3 here is CASSPQLTGELFF. As DNA, the CDR3 is TGTGCCAGCAGCCCCCAGTTGACCGGGGAGCTGTTTTTT.

V and J are TRBV6-1 and TRBJ2-1; D not resolved. Trimming removed 4 bases at V and 0 bases at J, with 13 bases between. The CDR3 length is 16 residues. Germline V gene lookup returns CDR1 MNHNS and CDR2 SASEGT. CDR3 region: CASSALTLSSYNEQFF. The CDR3 DNA sequence: TGTGCCAGCAGTGCATTAACCCTTAGCTCCTACAATGAGCAGTTCTTC.